The 12 T cell receptor beta chains in this list originate from one sample, sequenced in a study of blood T cell repertoires in COVID-19. Some clones are missing from TCRdb's copy, which holds only in-frame ones; the method was immunoSEQ multiplex PCR. The sample includes approximately 40,000 clones, 90% to 95% seen only once; the top ten take around 5%. The sample consisted of peripheral blood. The source of these receptors is a human donor in a cohort sampled during active COVID-19.

This chain uses TRBV6-5 with TRBJ2-3; the match to TRBD1 covers 9 bases. This CDR3 region has 15 residues. The V and J ends lost 6 bases and 2 bases, in that order; junction bases with no gene match: 6. Germline V lookup: CDR1 MNHEY, CDR2 SVGAGI. The CDR3 DNA reads TGTGCCAGCAGGCTGGGACAGGGAGTCACAGATACGCAGTATTTT. It translates to CASRLGQGVTDTQYF.

This chain joins TRBV11-2 and TRBJ2-7; the D is unclear. Germline CDR1 and CDR2: SGHAT and FQNNGV. The CDR3 contains 14 residues. V gave up 1 base and J gave up 0 bases, with 7 bases separating them. The CDR3 protein is CASSLGPLSYEQYF. The CDR3 DNA reads TGTGCCAGCAGCTTAGGTCCCCTCTCCTACGAGCAGTACTTC. The full variable domain, in which reference TRBV11-2 and TRBJ2-7 provide the parts outside the CDR3, is EAGVAQSPRYKIIEKRQSVAFWCNPISGHATLYWYQQILGQGPKLLIQFQNNGVVDDSQLPKDRFSAERLKGVDSTLKIQPAKLEDSAVYLCASSLGPLSYEQYFGPGTRLTVT.

This clone was picked up one time. The chain combines TRBV11-2 with TRBJ1-3; weak D call: TRBD1 (6 bases). Germline assignment: CDR1 SGHAT and CDR2 FQNNGV. This CDR3 is 15 amino acids long. Trimming cost V 5 bases and J 8 bases, with 19 bases left between them. CDR3 in amino acids: CASSPGGVRGDTIYF. CDR3 bases: TGTGCCAGCAGCCCCGGAGGCGTCAGGGGCGACACCATATATTTT.

A single count supports this clone. V is TRBV29-1 and J is TRBJ2-7, with 11 positions matching TRBD2. The germline V gene has CDR1 SQVTM and CDR2 ANQGSEA. The CDR3 spans 14 residues. The V segment lost 6 bases and the J segment 3 bases; nucleotides outside the gene matches: 7. Here the CDR3 reads CSVTVGLAGYEQYF. The CDR3 DNA reads as TGCAGCGTAACCGTCGGACTAGCGGGCTACGAGCAGTACTTC.

This chain connects TRBV7-3 to TRBJ2-3; D is unclear. There are 15 residues in the CDR3. Germline CDR1 is SGHTA and CDR2 is FQGTGA. V was clipped by 2 bases and J by 4 bases, with 13 bases between them. The CDR3 nucleotides read TGTGCCAGCAGCTTAGGCGGTAACCCGGCAGATACGCAGTATTTT. Translating it yields CASSLGGNPADTQYF.

J is TRBJ1-3 and V is TRBV15; D is uncertain. Looked up from germline, CDR1 is LNHNV and CDR2 is YYDKDF (reference sequence). V lost 3 bases to trimming and J lost 0 bases, with 9 bases between them. The CDR3 extends over 15 amino acids. The CDR3 loop is CATSSDRHSGNTIYF. CDR3 in DNA: TGTGCCACCAGCAGTGACCGACACTCTGGAAACACCATATATTTT.

On this clone: Compared with germline, one end of the junction differs, possibly owing to a read error. The sample holds other DNA sequences that translate to the same CDR3. This chain joins TRBV7-6 and TRBJ2-7; 14 bases match TRBD2. Per germline, CDR1 SGHVS and CDR2 FNYEAQ. The CDR3 consists of 18 residues. CDR3 nucleotide sequence: TGTGCCAGCAGCTTAGGACTAGCGGGAGGGCCGAGCTCCTACGAGCAGTATTTC. This codes for CASSLGLAGGPSSYEQYF.

This chain links TRBV6-2 or TRBV6-3 with TRBJ2-1; 7 bases are shared with TRBD2. The CDR3 extends over 17 amino acids. J gave up 1 base and V 0 bases, and 6 bases lay outside the gene matches. Per germline, CDR1 MNHEY and CDR2 SVGEGT. In nucleotides, the CDR3 is TGTGCCAGCAGTTACTCGTCTAGCGGATATTCCTACAATGAGCAGTTCTTC. This gives the protein CASSYSSSGYSYNEQFF.

The chain uses TRBV9 and TRBJ2-2; D is undetermined. CDR1 is SGDLS and CDR2 is YYNGEE in the germline V gene. The CDR3 is 15 residues long. V lost 0 bases and J lost 0, with 6 bases in between. CDR3 region: CASSVVSANTGELFF. CDR3 in DNA: TGTGCCAGCAGCGTAGTGTCAGCGAACACCGGGGAGCTGTTTTTT.

The chain recombines TRBV5-6 with TRBJ1-1; TRBD1 agrees at 7 bases. The CDR3 loop spans 14 amino acids. Trimming took 2 bases from V and 2 from J; bases not matched to a gene: 3. The germline V gene encodes CDR1 SGHDT and CDR2 YYEEEE. The CDR3 bases are TGTGCCAGCAGCTTCCGGACAGGAAACACTGAAGCTTTCTTT. Amino acid sequence: CASSFRTGNTEAFF. The complete variable domain, with remaining parts taken from reference TRBV5-6 and TRBJ1-1, reads DAGVTQSPTHLIKTRGQQVTLRCSPKSGHDTVSWYQQALGQGPQFIFQYYEEEERQRGNFPDRFSGHQFPNYSSELNVNALLLGDSALYLCASSFRTGNTEAFFGQGTRLTVV.

This sequence joins TRBV2 and TRBJ1-5, with 7 bases matching TRBD1. The CDR3 loop spans 14 amino acids. V lost 11 bases to trimming and J lost 7 bases; unmatched junction nucleotides: 14. Germline V gives CDR1 SNHLY, CDR2 FYNNEI. CDR3 loop: CASGAGGLEQPQHF. The CDR3 bases are TGTGCCTCCGGGGCAGGGGGGCTAGAACAGCCCCAGCATTTT. Full variable domain (missing parts from reference TRBV2 and TRBJ1-5): EPEVTQTPSHQVTQMGQEVILRCVPISNHLYFYWYRQILGQKVEFLVSFYNNEISEKSEIFDDQFSVERPDGSNFTLKIRSTKLEDSAMYFCASGAGGLEQPQHFGDGTRLSIL.

V is TRBV11-2 and J is TRBJ1-1; D is undetermined. CDR1 is SGHAT, CDR2 FQNNGV, per germline. Trimming pared 5 bases from V and 3 bases from J, leaving 10 bases between. This CDR3 is built from 13 residues. The CDR3 DNA sequence: TGTGCCAGCAGCCATGGTCGGGACACTGAAGCTTTCTTT. The encoded protein is CASSHGRDTEAFF.